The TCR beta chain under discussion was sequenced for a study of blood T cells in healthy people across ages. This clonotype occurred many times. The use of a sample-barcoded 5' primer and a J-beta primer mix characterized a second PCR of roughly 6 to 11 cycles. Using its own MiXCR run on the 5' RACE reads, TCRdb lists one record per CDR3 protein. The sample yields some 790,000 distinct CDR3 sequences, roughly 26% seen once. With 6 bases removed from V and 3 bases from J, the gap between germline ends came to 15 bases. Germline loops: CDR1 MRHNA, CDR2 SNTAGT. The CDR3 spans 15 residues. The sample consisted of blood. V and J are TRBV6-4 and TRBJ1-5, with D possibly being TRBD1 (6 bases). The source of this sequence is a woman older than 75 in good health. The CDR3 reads CASSETGFDNQPQHF. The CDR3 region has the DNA TGTGCCAGCAGCGAAACAGGGTTCGACAATCAGCCCCAGCATTTT.